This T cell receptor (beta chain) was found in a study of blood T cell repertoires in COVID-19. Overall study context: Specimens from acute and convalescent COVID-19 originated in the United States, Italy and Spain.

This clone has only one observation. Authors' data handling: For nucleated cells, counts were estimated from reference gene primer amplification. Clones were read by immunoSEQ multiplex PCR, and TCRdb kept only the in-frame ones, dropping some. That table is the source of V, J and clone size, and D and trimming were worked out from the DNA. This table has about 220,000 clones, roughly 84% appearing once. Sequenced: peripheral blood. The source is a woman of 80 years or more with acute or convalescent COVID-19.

Here the CDR3 DNA reads TGTGCCAGCAGCCAAGGACAGGGGGCTCTTTTTGGCTACACCTTC. This gives the protein CASSQGQGALFGYTF. The V gene is TRBV3-1 (or the pseudogene TRBV3-2), the J gene TRBJ1-2; 10 bases match TRBD1. From germline, CDR1 is LGHDT and CDR2 YNNKEL (reference sequence). This CDR3 comprises 15 residues. V was clipped by 1 base and J by 7 bases; unmatched bases: 6.